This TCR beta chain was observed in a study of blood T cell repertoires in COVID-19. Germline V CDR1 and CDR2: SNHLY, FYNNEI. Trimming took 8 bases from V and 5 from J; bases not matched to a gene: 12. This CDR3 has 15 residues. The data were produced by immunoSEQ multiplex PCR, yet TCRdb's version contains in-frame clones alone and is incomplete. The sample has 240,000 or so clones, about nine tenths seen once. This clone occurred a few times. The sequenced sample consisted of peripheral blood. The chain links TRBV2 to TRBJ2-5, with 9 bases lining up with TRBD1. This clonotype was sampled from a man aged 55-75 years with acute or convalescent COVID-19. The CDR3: CASGNTGGIGETQYF. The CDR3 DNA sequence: TGTGCCAGCGGAAATACAGGGGGCATCGGGGAGACCCAGTACTTC.